Listed here are 32 T cell receptor beta chains from one sample, sequenced in a study of blood T cell repertoires in COVID-19. Using immunoSEQ multiplex PCR, the repertoire was profiled, and TCRdb retains in-frame clones only, with some absent. The sample shows under 95,000 clones, roughly 89% of them seen only once. Specimen: peripheral blood. The receptors were gathered from a woman between 50 and 59 years old with acute or convalescent COVID-19.

This chain uses TRBV28 with TRBJ2-5; tentatively, D is TRBD2 (5 bases). Trimming took off 3 bases at V and 1 base at J, with 9 bases between the two ends. The CDR3 has 14 amino acids. Germline CDR1 MDHEN, CDR2 SYDVKM. CDR3 residues: CASSFSRGQETQYF. The CDR3 bases are TGTGCCAGCAGTTTCTCCCGGGGCCAAGAGACCCAGTACTTC.

The V and J genes are TRBV10-2 and TRBJ1-5; D might be TRBD1 (5 bases). With 6 bases removed from V and 6 bases from J, the gap between germline ends came to 15 bases. Germline values: CDR1 WSHSY, CDR2 SAAADI. The CDR3 extends over 14 amino acids. CDR3 DNA: TGCGCCAGCAGGACTGGGGGGTCGGGTCAGCCCCAGCATTTT. Its translation is CASRTGGSGQPQHF.

This chain links TRBV9 with TRBJ2-7; no firm D call. The V end was cut by 2 bases, the J end by 4 bases, with 13 bases between. This CDR3 comprises 14 residues. Looked up from germline, CDR1 is SGDLS and CDR2 is YYNGEE. The CDR3 spells CASSVTDISYEQYF. CDR3 nucleotide sequence: TGTGCCAGCAGCGTGACCGACATCTCTTACGAGCAGTACTTC.

The V gene is TRBV7-2, the J gene TRBJ1-6; tentatively, D is TRBD1 (6 bases). CDR1 is SGHTA, CDR2 FQGNSA, per germline. Trimming removed 4 bases from V and 6 bases from J, with 10 bases in between. The length of the CDR3 is 14 residues. The CDR3 coding sequence is TGTGCCAGCAGCTCACAGGGAACTAATTCACCCCTCCACTTT. Translated: CASSSQGTNSPLHF.

This clone was detected only once. The rearrangement uses TRBV19 and TRBJ2-4; 7 bases line up with TRBD2. Germline assignment: CDR1 LNHDA and CDR2 SQIVND (reference sequence). The junction had 15 bases not matched to a gene; V was cut back by 4 bases and J by 12 bases. This CDR3 has 15 residues. The DNA of the CDR3 is TGTGCCAGTAGTACCCTCGCCGGGACTACGGCAGGTCAGTACTTC. Translating gives CASSTLAGTTAGQYF.

The genes are TRBV11-2 and TRBJ2-2; 9 bases match TRBD1. CDR3 length: 15 residues. Germline V lookup: CDR1 SGHAT, CDR2 FQNNGV. J lost 7 bases, V lost 0 bases, and 3 bases had no gene match. CDR3: CASSLEGTGNGELFF. Written as DNA, the CDR3 is TGTGCCAGCAGCTTAGAGGGGACAGGGAACGGGGAGCTGTTTTTT.

The rearrangement joins TRBV6-5 to TRBJ2-7, with TRBD1 as a possible D gene (6 bases). Germline values: CDR1 MNHEY, CDR2 SVGAGI. V lost 0 bases and J lost 0, with 12 bases in between. There are 16 residues in the CDR3. The CDR3 is CASSYSWGHSSYEQYF. The CDR3, as DNA: TGTGCCAGCAGTTACTCGTGGGGGCATAGCTCCTACGAGCAGTACTTC.

The chain joins TRBV2 to TRBJ2-7; perhaps TRBD1 as D (5 bases). This CDR3 has 14 residues. The germline gives CDR1 SNHLY, CDR2 FYNNEI. The ends were cut back, 3 bases at V and 4 bases at J, with 13 bases in the middle. In DNA, the CDR3 is TGTGCCAGCAGTGAGGGGCCGATACCGTACGAGCAGTACTTC. Its translation is CASSEGPIPYEQYF.

This clone has a single count. The chain is built from TRBV19 and TRBJ1-2; 11 bases align to TRBD1. V shed 5 bases and J 8 bases; nucleotides not matched to a gene: 4. This CDR3 is 13 amino acids long. Germline V gene lookup returns CDR1 LNHDA and CDR2 SQIVND (reference sequence). CDR3 in DNA: TGTGCCAGTAGTCCGGACAGGGGGCTCGGCTACACCTTC. Amino acids: CASSPDRGLGYTF.

Written as DNA, the CDR3 is TGTGCTAGTGGTACCCCGGGGTACTTC. It encodes CASGTPGYF. The V call is TRBV12-5, the J call TRBJ2-7, with unresolved D. Germline CDR1 reads LGHNT; CDR2 reads FRNRAP. The CDR3 length is 9 residues. Trimming removed 5 bases at V and 12 bases at J, with 8 bases between.

V is TRBV7-9 and J is TRBJ2-3; no definite D call. CDR3 length: 13 amino acids. Germline CDR1 reads SEHNR; CDR2 reads FQNEAQ (reference sequence). Trimming pared 1 base from V and 3 bases from J, leaving 5 bases between. The CDR3 loop reads CASSLGLTDTQYF. As DNA, the CDR3 is TGTGCCAGCAGCTTAGGGCTGACAGATACGCAGTATTTT.

This chain uses TRBV18 with TRBJ1-1; 9 bases line up with TRBD1. Per the germline V gene, CDR1 is KGHSH and CDR2 is LQKENI. V was clipped by 5 bases and J by 4 bases; unmatched bases: 5. The CDR3 runs 14 residues. The CDR3 is CASSTGQGTTEAFF. The CDR3 DNA reads TGTGCCAGCTCAACTGGACAGGGGACCACTGAAGCTTTCTTT. The full variable domain, rest sourced from reference TRBV18 and TRBJ1-1, is NAGVMQNPRHLVRRRGQEARLRCSPMKGHSHVYWYRQLPEEGLKFMVYLQKENIIDESGMPKERFSAEFPKEGPSILRIQQVVRGDSAAYFCASSTGQGTTEAFFGQGTRLTVV.

This clone was seen just once. This sequence joins TRBV7-2 and TRBJ1-2; tentatively, D is TRBD1 (5 bases). Between the trimmed V and J ends, which lost 5 bases and 7 bases, there was a span of 20 bases. The CDR3 is made up of 15 amino acids. Germline-derived CDR1 and CDR2 are SGHTA and FQGNSA. CDR3 sequence: CASSPQPAGSGGYTF. The DNA for the CDR3 is TGTGCCAGCAGCCCTCAGCCCGCAGGGTCGGGTGGCTACACCTTC. Full variable domain (rest looked up from reference TRBV7-2 and TRBJ1-2): GAGVSQSPSNKVTEKGKDVELRCDPISGHTALYWYRQSLGQGLEFLIYFQGNSAPDKSGLPSDRFSAERTGGSVSTLTIQRTQQEDSAVYLCASSPQPAGSGGYTFGSGTRLTVV.

The V gene is TRBV5-4, the J gene TRBJ2-2; no firm D call. The CDR3 totals 17 residues. The V and J ends lost 5 bases and 5 bases respectively, with 22 bases between them. The germline V gene has CDR1 SGHNT and CDR2 YYREEE (reference sequence). CDR3 protein: CASREPGRFRRTGELFF. CDR3 sequence (DNA): TGTGCCAGCAGAGAGCCCGGAAGGTTTCGGCGGACCGGGGAGCTGTTTTTT.

The chain employs TRBV25-1 and TRBJ1-2; 7 bases are a match to TRBD1. This CDR3 spans 14 amino acids. The J segment lost 8 bases and the V segment lost 8 bases, leaving 14 bases of the junction unmatched. The V gene's germline CDR1 is MGHDK and CDR2 SYGVNS. The CDR3 DNA sequence: TGTGCCAGCCTATCCCGGGACAGACGAATGGGCTACACCTTC. Encoded protein: CASLSRDRRMGYTF.

V usage is TRBV6-2 or TRBV6-3 and J usage is TRBJ2-7; no clear D. The CDR3 extends over 12 amino acids. The germline CDR1 and CDR2 sequences are MNHEY and SVGEGT. V lost 0 bases to trimming and J lost 4 bases, with 4 bases between them. CDR3 in DNA: TGTGCCAGCAGTTACTCCCGGTACGAGCAGTACTTC. Its protein is CASSYSRYEQYF.

The chain carries TRBV24-1 and TRBJ2-1; D ambiguous. V was cut by 6 bases and J by 0 bases, with 11 bases left in between. Germline values: CDR1 KGHDR, CDR2 SFDVKD. The CDR3 is 15 amino acids. The CDR3 reads CATSSSRFSYNEQFF. DNA for the CDR3: TGTGCCACCAGTTCCTCTAGATTCTCCTACAATGAGCAGTTCTTC.

This chain connects TRBV2 to TRBJ1-2; the match to TRBD1 covers 7 bases. This CDR3 is built from 16 residues. Germline V gene sequence: CDR1 SNHLY, CDR2 FYNNEI. With 7 bases clipped from V and 1 base from J, the junction kept 12 bases outside the gene matches. As DNA, the CDR3 is TGTGCCAGCACCCATCGTAGACAGGGTGGTAACTATGGCTACACCTTC. This sequence encodes CASTHRRQGGNYGYTF. Full variable domain (missing parts from reference TRBV2 and TRBJ1-2): EPEVTQTPSHQVTQMGQEVILRCVPISNHLYFYWYRQILGQKVEFLVSFYNNEISEKSEIFDDQFSVERPDGSNFTLKIRSTKLEDSAMYFCASTHRRQGGNYGYTFGSGTRLTVV.

The chain recombines TRBV29-1 with TRBJ1-2; a weak D match, TRBD1 (6 bases). Germline V gene sequence: CDR1 SQVTM, CDR2 ANQGSEA. V was pared by 5 bases and J by 0 bases, with 13 bases between. The CDR3 length is 14 residues. The DNA for the CDR3 is TGCAGCGTTTCCCCGACAGGAGCTAACTATGGCTACACCTTC. This translates into CSVSPTGANYGYTF. The whole variable domain, filled in from reference TRBV29-1 and TRBJ1-2, reads SAVISQKPSRDICQRGTSLTIQCQVDSQVTMMFWYRQQPGQSLTLIATANQGSEATYESGFVIDKFPISRPNLTFSTLTVSNMSPEDSSIYLCSVSPTGANYGYTFGSGTRLTVV.

This chain uses TRBV6-6 with TRBJ1-2; 10 bases fit TRBD1. This CDR3 is 15 amino acids long. Germline lookup yields CDR1 MNHNY and CDR2 SVGAGI (reference sequence). Germline trimming cut 7 bases from V and 4 bases from J; bases unmatched to any gene: 9. CDR3 amino acids: CASTRDRGAFYGYTF. The CDR3 DNA sequence: TGTGCCAGCACGCGGGACAGGGGTGCCTTCTATGGCTACACCTTC.

V is TRBV6-6 and J is TRBJ1-2; D is possibly TRBD1 (6 bases). V was cut by 1 base and J by 6 bases, with 12 bases left in between. The CDR3 is made up of 14 amino acids. Germline CDR1 MNHNY, CDR2 SVGAGI (reference sequence). The CDR3 sequence is CASSYYTGRDGYTF. The CDR3, as DNA: TGTGCCAGCAGTTACTACACAGGGAGGGATGGCTACACCTTC.

This rearrangement joins TRBV2 to TRBJ2-7; D is possibly TRBD1 (6 bases). Germline CDR1 is SNHLY and CDR2 is FYNNEI. The CDR3 spans 15 residues. With 7 bases removed from V and 2 bases from J, the gap between germline ends came to 18 bases. The CDR3 nucleotides read TGTGCCAGCAAGCGTCAGAACAGGGATCCCTACGAGCAGTACTTC. This translates into CASKRQNRDPYEQYF.

The genes are TRBV5-6 and TRBJ1-4; D is ambiguous. Germline V lookup: CDR1 SGHDT, CDR2 YYEEEE. The CDR3 runs 14 residues. The V end lost 3 bases, the J end lost 0 bases, and 6 bases lay between the germline ends. The CDR3 spells CASSSQATNEKLFF. The DNA for the CDR3 is TGTGCCAGCAGCTCACAAGCAACTAATGAAAAACTGTTTTTT.

The J gene is TRBJ2-7, the V gene TRBV2; 7 bases agree with TRBD2. The trim removed 11 bases at V and 3 bases at J, leaving 16 bases unmatched. This CDR3 is built from 15 residues. Germline V gene lookup returns CDR1 SNHLY and CDR2 FYNNEI. CDR3 sequence (DNA): TGTGCCTCGAGTGATGGGGGAGCGGGAAACTACGAGCAGTACTTC. Translated: CASSDGGAGNYEQYF.

The chain uses TRBV7-9 and TRBJ1-6, with D unclear. This CDR3 comprises 14 residues. V was cut by 5 bases and J by 6 bases, with 11 bases left in between. CDR1 is SEHNR and CDR2 is FQNEAQ in the germline V gene (reference sequence). The CDR3 loop reads CASSQAPLNSPLHF. The CDR3 region has the DNA TGTGCCAGCAGCCAGGCCCCCCTTAATTCACCCCTCCACTTT.

The rearrangement joins TRBV9 to TRBJ1-1, with a tentative D call TRBD1 (6 bases). The CDR3 is made up of 13 amino acids. The V end was cut by 0 bases, the J end by 4 bases, with 7 bases between. Germline CDR1 and CDR2: SGDLS and YYNGEE. Here the CDR3 DNA reads TGTGCCAGCAGCGTAGAAGGGGGCACTGAAGCTTTCTTT. This sequence encodes CASSVEGGTEAFF.

This clone has a single count. The genes are TRBV28 and TRBJ2-1, with D tentatively TRBD2 (6 bases). Deletions cut 5 bases from V and 6 bases from J, with 17 bases between. The CDR3 consists of 15 residues. Germline lookup yields CDR1 MDHEN and CDR2 SYDVKM. The CDR3 bases are TGTGCCAGCAGTGTCGGGGGAGAAGGATTCAATGAGCAGTTCTTC. As protein: CASSVGGEGFNEQFF. Filled out from reference TRBV28 and TRBJ2-1, the complete variable domain reads DVKVTQSSRYLVKRTGEKVFLECVQDMDHENMFWYRQDPGLGLRLIYFSYDVKMKEKGDIPEGYSVSREKKERFSLILESASTNQTSMYLCASSVGGEGFNEQFFGPGTRLTVL.

V usage is TRBV11-2 and J usage is TRBJ2-2; no clear D gene. Germline V lookup: CDR1 SGHAT, CDR2 FQNNGV. Trimming stripped 1 base from V and 12 bases from J, with 15 bases between. This CDR3 is built from 14 residues. The CDR3 reads CASSLAVAAVQLFF. The DNA of the CDR3 is TGTGCCAGCAGCTTAGCGGTTGCGGCTGTACAGCTGTTTTTT.

This clone was seen just once. The rearrangement uses TRBV27 and TRBJ1-6, with 7 bases identical to TRBD1. The CDR3 loop spans 12 amino acids. Trimming took 6 bases from V and 14 from J; bases not matched to a gene: 7. In germline, CDR1 is MNHEY, CDR2 SMNVEV (reference sequence). CDR3 coding DNA: TGTGCCAGCAGATACAGGGGAGGAACCCTCCACTTT. Its protein is CASRYRGGTLHF.

This clone was counted only a few times. The V gene is TRBV12-3 or TRBV12-4, the J gene TRBJ1-2, with 7 positions matching TRBD1. J was trimmed by 8 bases and V by 5 bases; bases with no gene match: 5. CDR3 size: 12 residues. CDR3 sequence: CASSQTGYGYTF. The CDR3 DNA reads as TGTGCCAGCAGTCAGACAGGGTACGGCTACACCTTC.

The gene calls are TRBV9 and TRBJ2-5; weak D call: TRBD1 (6 bases). V dropped 4 bases and J dropped 3 bases, with 10 bases sitting between them. The CDR3 runs to 13 residues. Germline V gene data show CDR1 as SGDLS and CDR2 as YYNGEE. The CDR3 region is CASSTGQKETQYF. In DNA form, the CDR3 reads TGTGCCAGCAGCACAGGACAGAAAGAGACCCAGTACTTC.

V usage is TRBV29-1 and J usage is TRBJ2-2, with TRBD1 matching over 8 bases. CDR1 is SQVTM, CDR2 ANQGSEA, per germline. The V gene end was trimmed by 6 bases and the J gene end by 4 bases; junction bases not matched to a gene: 13. The CDR3 covers 16 residues. The CDR3 coding sequence is TGCAGCGTAACCCGACCAGGGGGCTTAGCCACCGGGGAGCTGTTTTTT. As protein: CSVTRPGGLATGELFF.